A single sample gave rise to the 4 T cell receptor beta chains below, sequenced in a study of T-cell memory formation after mild COVID-19. TCRdb fed the 5' RACE reads into MiXCR, producing one record per CDR3 protein. The sample consists of fewer than 650,000 distinct CDR3 sequences, roughly 20% of them appearing once. The sequenced material came from PBMCs or a T cell subset sorted from them (not recorded which). Source of these receptors: an adult woman who had mild COVID-19 (a few samples of this study predate the infection). Cell type and time point are not known.

The chain has TRBV20-1 and TRBJ2-7; 9 bases are a match to TRBD2. CDR1 and CDR2 (germline): DFQATT, SNEGSKA (reference sequence). This CDR3 contains 13 residues. Unmatched junction bases numbered 1, after V lost 2 bases and J lost 2 bases. CDR3 sequence: CSARKRGAYEQYF. Written as DNA, the CDR3 is TGCAGTGCTAGAAAGCGGGGGGCCTACGAGCAGTACTTC.

CDR3 residues: CASSFGGASTEAFF. The CDR3 nucleotides read TGCGCCAGCAGCTTTGGGGGGGCGAGCACTGAAGCTTTCTTT. The V gene is TRBV5-1, the J gene TRBJ1-1; tentative D call: TRBD1 (6 bases). The length of the CDR3 is 14 residues. V lost 2 bases to trimming and J lost 4 bases, with 12 bases between them. Germline CDR1 SGHRS, CDR2 YFSETQ. The variable domain in full, with the rest retrieved from reference TRBV5-1 and TRBJ1-1, is KAGVTQTPRYLIKTRGQQVTLSCSPISGHRSVSWYQQTPGQGLQFLFEYFSETQRNKGNFPGRFSGRQFSNSRSEMNVSTLELGDSALYLCASSFGGASTEAFFGQGTRLTVV.

This sequence joins TRBV18 and TRBJ2-1; 8 bases line up with TRBD2. Trimming at V came to 4 bases and at J to 3 bases, leaving 8 bases not matched to a gene. Germline loops: CDR1 KGHSH, CDR2 LQKENI. CDR3 length equals 16 residues. DNA of the CDR3: TGTGCCAGCTCACGAACCGGGACTAGTCTCTACAATGAGCAGTTCTTC. This gives the protein CASSRTGTSLYNEQFF.

The rearrangement uses TRBV18 and TRBJ2-7; no clear D gene. CDR3 length equals 13 residues. V was cut by 4 bases and J by 3 bases, with 10 bases left in between. Germline loops: CDR1 KGHSH, CDR2 LQKENI. The CDR3 region has the DNA TGTGCCAGCTCACTTAGACAAGACTACGAGCAGTACTTC. This gives the protein CASSLRQDYEQYF.